Below are 20 T cell receptor beta chains sequenced from a single sample in a study of cytomegalovirus exposure and HLA in healthy donors. Measured with immunoSEQ multiplex PCR; TCRdb has only the in-frame clones, and not every one. The data show around 80,000 clones, with 90% to 95% seen just once and 0.6% to 0.7% held by the top ten. Input material: PBMCs. These receptors all come from a woman under 30 in good health and CMV-seronegative.

The CDR3 loop is CASGPSGIDTQYF. The CDR3 coding sequence is TGTGCTAGTGGACCTAGCGGGATTGATACGCAGTATTTT. The V and J genes are TRBV12-5 and TRBJ2-3, with TRBD2 matching 9 bases. This CDR3 is built from 13 residues. V was pared by 6 bases and J by 6 bases, with 4 bases of the junction left unmatched. Looked up from germline, CDR1 is LGHNT and CDR2 is FRNRAP. The variable domain in full, with the rest retrieved from reference TRBV12-5 and TRBJ2-3, is DARVTQTPRHKVTEMGQEVTMRCQPILGHNTVFWYRQTMMQGLELLAYFRNRAPLDDSGMPKDRFSAEMPDATLATLKIQPSEPRDSAVYFCASGPSGIDTQYFGPGTRLTVL.

This CDR3 reads CASSELSGGLSGNTIYF. The CDR3 DNA follows: TGTGCCAGCAGTGAATTATCAGGGGGCCTCTCTGGAAACACCATATATTTT. The gene calls are TRBV6-1 and TRBJ1-3, with TRBD1 matching over 8 bases. With 2 bases clipped from V and 0 bases from J, the junction kept 6 bases outside the gene matches. Germline V gene sequence: CDR1 MNHNS, CDR2 SASEGT. This CDR3 region has 17 residues.

This chain joins TRBV5-1 and TRBJ2-5; TRBD1 aligns across 9 bases. CDR3 size: 15 residues. Germline V CDR1 and CDR2: SGHRS, YFSETQ. V shed 4 bases and J 5 bases; nucleotides not matched to a gene: 9. CDR3 in amino acids: CASSLGGDRAETQYF. The CDR3 nucleotides are TGCGCCAGCAGCCTGGGGGGGGACAGGGCGGAGACCCAGTACTTC. The full variable domain, rest sourced from reference TRBV5-1 and TRBJ2-5, is KAGVTQTPRYLIKTRGQQVTLSCSPISGHRSVSWYQQTPGQGLQFLFEYFSETQRNKGNFPGRFSGRQFSNSRSEMNVSTLELGDSALYLCASSLGGDRAETQYFGPGTRLLVL.

V and J are TRBV2 and TRBJ2-3; the match to TRBD2 covers 7 bases. Germline V gene sequence: CDR1 SNHLY, CDR2 FYNNEI. This CDR3 is 15 amino acids long. V dropped 4 bases and J dropped 0; count of bases not matched to a gene: 4. The CDR3 DNA reads TGTGCCAGCAGTGGGGCTAGCGGTAGCACAGATACGCAGTATTTT. It codes for CASSGASGSTDTQYF.

V is TRBV7-6 and J is TRBJ2-1; no clear D. There are 14 residues in the CDR3. CDR1 is SGHVS and CDR2 is FNYEAQ in the germline V gene. The ends were cut back, 5 bases at V and 3 bases at J, with 11 bases in the middle. This chain's CDR3 is CASSLASVYNEQFF. The CDR3 nucleotides are TGTGCCAGCAGCCTGGCCTCCGTCTACAATGAGCAGTTCTTC.

The V call is TRBV7-9, the J call TRBJ1-4; maybe TRBD1 (6 bases). The germline CDR1 and CDR2 sequences are SEHNR and FQNEAQ (reference sequence). The CDR3 spans 16 residues. V was cut by 5 bases and J by 7 bases, with 20 bases left in between. The CDR3 loop is CASSLPLARGGEKLFF. The CDR3, as DNA: TGTGCCAGCAGCCTGCCGTTAGCCAGGGGTGGTGAAAAACTGTTTTTT.

The chain carries TRBV2 and TRBJ1-5; D gene uncertain. The CDR3 has 14 amino acids. Between the trimmed V and J ends, which lost 4 bases and 4 bases, there was a span of 11 bases. Germline-derived CDR1 and CDR2 are SNHLY and FYNNEI. CDR3 DNA: TGTGCCAGCAGTGTAGTCCAGGTTAATCAGCCCCAGCATTTT. The encoded protein is CASSVVQVNQPQHF.

V gene TRBV6-6 combines with J gene TRBJ2-1; 7 nucleotides align to TRBD2. J gave up 6 bases and V 6 bases, and 8 bases lay outside the gene matches. The CDR3 consists of 14 residues. The germline CDR1 and CDR2 sequences are MNHNY and SVGAGI (reference sequence). CDR3 nucleotide sequence: TGTGCCAGCAGGGGACTATCGGGCCGCAATGAGCAGTTCTTC. It codes for CASRGLSGRNEQFF.

The chain joins TRBV7-2 to TRBJ2-7, with D possibly matching TRBD1 (5 bases). The germline V gene has CDR1 SGHTA and CDR2 FQGNSA. The CDR3 consists of 13 residues. V lost 5 bases and J 7 bases, leaving 15 bases between the germline ends. The CDR3 sequence is CASSPRAAGEQYF. In DNA form, the CDR3 reads TGTGCCAGCAGCCCCCGGGCAGCAGGGGAGCAGTACTTC.

The chain links TRBV7-9 to TRBJ2-7; D possibly corresponds to TRBD1 (6 bases). The V end lost 4 bases, the J end lost 3 bases, and 10 bases lay between the germline ends. The germline V gene has CDR1 SEHNR and CDR2 FQNEAQ (reference sequence). CDR3 length equals 13 residues. CDR3 DNA: TGTGCCAGCAGCTCGCAGGGGAGCTACGAGCAGTACTTC. It is translated as CASSSQGSYEQYF.

The rearrangement uses TRBV25-1 and TRBJ1-3, with 8 bases matching TRBD1. This CDR3 is built from 18 residues. Germline V CDR1 and CDR2: MGHDK, SYGVNS. The V and J ends lost 2 bases and 0 bases, in that order; junction bases with no gene match: 9. CDR3 nucleotides: TGTGCCAGCAGTGAACCCGGGACAGGCAGCCCCTCTGGAAACACCATATATTTT. This codes for CASSEPGTGSPSGNTIYF.

The chain employs TRBV4-3 and TRBJ2-1, with a weak D call TRBD1 (5 bases). CDR3 size: 16 residues. Trimming pared 0 bases from V and 3 bases from J, leaving 12 bases between. Per germline, CDR1 LGHNA and CDR2 YSLEER. For the CDR3, the DNA is TGCGCCAGCAGCCAAGAGGGGCTAGGTGGCTACAATGAGCAGTTCTTC. Its translation: CASSQEGLGGYNEQFF.

The V call is TRBV18, the J call TRBJ2-3, with 16 nucleotides matching TRBD2. Germline CDR1 is KGHSH and CDR2 is LQKENI. J gave up 1 base and V 3 bases, and 13 bases lay outside the gene matches. The CDR3 consists of 21 residues. In DNA, the CDR3 is TGTGCCAGCTCACCGCTACCCGGGACTAGCGGGGGGGCCGTTCGCACAGATACGCAGTATTTT. Translating gives CASSPLPGTSGGAVRTDTQYF.

This clone turned up a few times. The rearrangement links TRBV6-1 to TRBJ1-5, with TRBD1 matching 7 bases. V trimming: 8 bases; J trimming: 1 base; junction bases outside the gene matches: 5. The CDR3 spans 14 residues. Germline lookup yields CDR1 MNHNS and CDR2 SASEGT. This CDR3 is CASSDRSSNQPQHF. CDR3 nucleotide sequence: TGTGCCAGCTCGGACAGGTCCAGCAATCAGCCCCAGCATTTT.

The rearrangement joins TRBV19 to TRBJ1-6; D call uncertain. The CDR3 extends over 14 amino acids. Germline assignment: CDR1 LNHDA and CDR2 SQIVND (reference sequence). V was pared by 6 bases and J by 0 bases, with 6 bases between. The CDR3 loop reads CASRLSSYNSPLHF. CDR3 in DNA: TGTGCCAGTAGGTTGAGCTCCTATAATTCACCCCTCCACTTT.

V gene TRBV21-1 combines with J gene TRBJ1-4. TRBV21-1 is given as a pseudogene. The CDR3 is made up of 14 amino acids. CDR3 residues: CASSNPATNEKLFF. The CDR3 nucleotides read TGTGCCAGCAGCAATCCGGCAACTAATGAAAAACTGTTTTTT.

The chain employs TRBV11-3 and TRBJ2-7; D is ambiguous. Germline-derived CDR1 and CDR2 are SGHNT and YENEEA. V was pared by 1 base and J by 6 bases, with 19 bases between. The CDR3 contains 16 residues. The CDR3 coding sequence is TGTGCCAGCAGCTTAGGTGGCCCTGAAAACGCTGGCGAGCAGTACTTC. It specifies CASSLGGPENAGEQYF.

V is TRBV2 and J is TRBJ1-1; D may be TRBD1 (6 bases). Germline CDR1 and CDR2: SNHLY and FYNNEI. Trimming took off 4 bases at V and 5 bases at J, with 20 bases between the two ends. The CDR3 consists of 16 residues. The CDR3 region is CASSVVQGVSNTEAFF. CDR3 nucleotides: TGTGCCAGCAGTGTTGTACAGGGTGTTTCAAATACTGAAGCTTTCTTT.

This chain uses TRBV30 with TRBJ2-3; 9 bases align to TRBD2. In germline, CDR1 is GTSNPN, CDR2 SVGIG (reference sequence). The J segment lost 2 bases and the V segment lost 0 bases, leaving 6 bases of the junction unmatched. The CDR3 has 16 residues. The CDR3 nucleotides are TGTGCCTGGAGTGTAGGGGCGGGAGGGATCACAGATACGCAGTATTTT. Translation: CAWSVGAGGITDTQYF.

The V call is TRBV13, the J call TRBJ2-1; a possible D gene is TRBD2 (5 bases). CDR1 and CDR2 (germline): PRHDT, FYEKMQ (reference sequence). CDR3 length: 15 residues. Trimming cost V 0 bases and J 5 bases, with 11 bases left between them. In DNA, the CDR3 is TGTGCCAGCAGCTTAGGCCAATTAGCGAACAATGAGCAGTTCTTC. Protein product: CASSLGQLANNEQFF.